The 28 T cell receptor beta chains listed next were all sequenced from one sample in a study of regulatory T cells in long-lasting Graves disease. HTBI primers from iRepertoire and Arm-PCR of CDR3 regions yielded the TCR beta libraries. TCRdb re-called the multiplex PCR reads through MiXCR, storing one row per CDR3 protein. The table has a few hundred thousand distinct CDR3 sequences, around 17% seen once. Time point given: newly diagnosed GD, antithyroid drugs for less than 3 months. PBMC RNA was the source of the TCR library. The sample was also reused in another study, on T cells in Graves' hyperthyroidism and ophthalmopathy.

Material: peripheral blood mononuclear cells (PBMCs), obtained at new diagnosis, from a patient treated with antithyroid drugs. Every receptor here comes from a woman aged 18 to 35 with Graves disease.

Ten or more counts support this clonotype. This rearrangement joins TRBV12-3 or TRBV12-4 to TRBJ2-1, with 10 bases lining up with TRBD2. The J segment lost 6 bases and the V segment lost 6 bases, leaving 5 bases of the junction unmatched. The CDR3 is 14 residues long. CDR3 region: CASRLAGAINEQFF. The CDR3 DNA follows: TGTGCCAGCAGGCTAGCGGGAGCAATCAATGAGCAGTTCTTC.

This clonotype was observed at least ten times. The chain has TRBV28 and TRBJ1-6; 8 bases are shared with TRBD1. The trim removed 6 bases at V and 9 bases at J, leaving 13 bases unmatched. CDR3 size: 16 residues. Germline values: CDR1 MDHEN, CDR2 SYDVKM. The CDR3 DNA reads as TGTGCCAGCAGGGATCCAGGGGGCGCGCAGGGTTCACCCCTCCACTTT. Translating it yields CASRDPGGAQGSPLHF.

The chain combines TRBV27 with TRBJ2-7, with 9 bases aligning to TRBD1. From germline, CDR1 is MNHEY and CDR2 SMNVEV (reference sequence). This CDR3 spans 12 amino acids. V shed 10 bases and J 4 bases; nucleotides not matched to a gene: 5. The CDR3 DNA sequence: TGTGCCACCGGCGGGACAGGGTACGAGCAGTACTTC. Translation gives CATGGTGYEQYF.

This sequence joins TRBV15 and TRBJ1-4; TRBD1 matches at 7 bases. The trim removed 1 base at V and 6 bases at J, leaving 5 bases unmatched. The CDR3 spans 15 residues. From germline, CDR1 is LNHNV and CDR2 YYDKDF (reference sequence). The CDR3 sequence: CATSRVGQGDEKLFF. The DNA of the CDR3 is TGTGCCACCAGCAGAGTGGGGCAGGGGGATGAAAAACTGTTTTTT.

The table lists this clonotype with many counts. The chain joins TRBV12-3 or TRBV12-4 to TRBJ2-2, with TRBD1 identical over 7 bases. The CDR3 covers 15 residues. With V trimmed by 6 bases and J by 6 bases, 10 bases remained unmatched. For the CDR3, the DNA is TGTGCCAGCAGCATACGGACAGGCCACCCCGGGGAGCTGTTTTTT. This sequence encodes CASSIRTGHPGELFF.

The sample holds a few counts of this clonotype. An end of the junction differs from the germline gene, which may be a read error. The V and J genes are TRBV12-3 or TRBV12-4 and TRBJ2-3, with D unclear. This CDR3 comprises 12 residues. The CDR3 reads CASSPAGDTRYF. The CDR3 DNA sequence: TGTGCCAGCAGTCCGGCCGGAGATACGCGGTATTTT.

V and J are TRBV27 and TRBJ2-1; D may match TRBD1 or TRBD2 (5 bases each). The germline V and J ends were trimmed by 5 bases and 8 bases, with 13 bases remaining between them. Germline V gives CDR1 MNHEY, CDR2 SMNVEV (reference sequence). CDR3 length: 13 amino acids. The chain's CDR3 is CASSPLRGHEQFF. CDR3 bases: TGTGCCAGCAGTCCCCTCCGGGGACATGAGCAGTTCTTC.

This clonotype was counted only a few times. The rearrangement links TRBV28 to TRBJ2-3, with D perhaps TRBD2 (6 bases). Germline V gene sequence: CDR1 MDHEN, CDR2 SYDVKM. V was clipped by 4 bases and J by 5 bases, with 16 bases between them. This CDR3 contains 15 residues. The CDR3 region is CASSSPGDVQDTQYF. CDR3 sequence (DNA): TGTGCCAGCAGTTCCCCGGGAGACGTCCAAGATACGCAGTATTTT.

This rearrangement joins TRBV20-1 to TRBJ1-1; 8 bases match TRBD1. CDR1 is DFQATT, CDR2 SNEGSKA, per germline (reference sequence). The CDR3 is made up of 15 amino acids. J lost 10 bases, V lost 5 bases, and 18 bases had no gene match. CDR3 in amino acids: CSARGVVNRGFLAFF. The CDR3 nucleotides are TGCAGTGCTCGGGGGGTCGTTAACAGGGGGTTTTTAGCTTTCTTT.

J is TRBJ1-1 and V is TRBV6-5; D gene ambiguous. V gave up 1 base and J gave up 8 bases, with 14 bases separating them. The CDR3 is made up of 14 amino acids. Germline CDR1 is MNHEY and CDR2 is SVGAGI. The CDR3 sequence is CASSYLGGGAEAFF. The CDR3 bases are TGTGCCAGCAGTTACTTGGGCGGAGGTGCCGAAGCTTTCTTT.

The V and J genes are TRBV3-1 and TRBJ1-2; D not resolved. Trimming pared 1 base from V and 7 bases from J, leaving 16 bases between. The CDR3 is 15 amino acids. Germline V gene data show CDR1 as LGHDT and CDR2 as YNNKEL (reference sequence). The CDR3 reads CASSQGSAAPPGYTF. DNA of the CDR3: TGTGCCAGCAGCCAAGGTTCCGCAGCCCCGCCTGGCTACACCTTC.

This clonotype was observed many times. CDR3 sequence (DNA): TGTGCCATCAGGGGGATGGGGAACACTGAAGCTTTCTTT. Its translation is CAIRGMGNTEAFF. The genes are TRBV10-3 and TRBJ1-1; no definite D call. CDR1 and CDR2 from the germline V gene are ENHRY and SYGVKD. CDR3 length: 13 residues. Trimming took 6 bases from V and 1 from J, leaving 9 bases between them.

In its sample, this clonotype was seen many times. The chain uses TRBV28 and TRBJ2-3; no definite D call. The CDR3 sequence is 12 residues long. Deletions cut 6 bases from V and 1 base from J, with 5 bases between. Per germline, CDR1 MDHEN and CDR2 SYDVKM. CDR3 loop: CASRFRTDTQYF. The CDR3 DNA reads as TGTGCCAGCAGGTTCCGCACAGATACGCAGTATTTT.

About this clonotype: A much larger clone lies a single base off, so this may be a read error. The conserved final phenylalanine or tryptophan is absent from the CDR3, which likely points to a read error. The chain employs TRBV6-2 or TRBV6-3 and TRBJ2-5; possible D gene TRBD2, 6 bases. Germline V gene sequence: CDR1 MNHEY, CDR2 SVGEGT. This CDR3 is built from 15 residues. The germline V and J ends were trimmed by 0 bases and 5 bases, with 13 bases remaining between them. The CDR3 DNA reads as TGTGCCAGCAGTTACTCCTCGCTAGCGTCGGAGACCCAGTACTCC. It specifies CASSYSSLASETQYS.

This chain connects TRBV19 to TRBJ2-4, with D possibly being TRBD1 (5 bases). Trimming left V 4 bases short and J 7 bases short, with 11 bases between. Germline lookup yields CDR1 LNHDA and CDR2 SQIVND (reference sequence). The CDR3 is made up of 13 amino acids. The CDR3: CASSSRGGNIQYF. CDR3 nucleotides: TGTGCCAGTAGTAGTAGGGGTGGGAACATTCAGTACTTC.

As regards this clonotype: It may be a read error: a sequence one base away is much more abundant. The conserved final phenylalanine or tryptophan is absent from the CDR3, which likely points to a read error. The chain is built from TRBV6-1 and TRBJ2-1, with 10 bases identical to TRBD1. The CDR3 totals 15 residues. V was pared by 5 bases and J by 5 bases, with 6 bases of the junction left unmatched. CDR1 is MNHNS, CDR2 SASEGT, per germline. The CDR3 sequence: CASSPRDRGHNEQFL. Written as DNA, the CDR3 is TGTGCCAGCAGTCCCCGGGACAGGGGTCACAATGAGCAGTTCCTC.

This clonotype was seen more than once but under ten times. The rearrangement links TRBV6-1 to TRBJ1-1, with a possible D match to TRBD1 (5 bases). The V end was cut by 7 bases, the J end by 12 bases, with 15 bases between. CDR1 is MNHNS and CDR2 is SASEGT in the germline V gene. This CDR3 has 11 amino acids. The CDR3 spells CASTAGWGPFF. CDR3 bases: TGTGCCAGCACGGCAGGATGGGGACCTTTCTTT.

V and J are TRBV6-5 and TRBJ2-5, with 9 bases aligning to TRBD2. V gave up 2 bases and J gave up 4 bases; unmatched junction bases: 8. Per germline, CDR1 MNHEY and CDR2 SVGAGI. The CDR3 contains 16 residues. CDR3 DNA sequence: TGTGCCAGCAGTTACCAGACAGGACTAGCGAGAGAGACCCAGTACTTC. It specifies CASSYQTGLARETQYF.

The chain recombines TRBV20-1 with TRBJ2-5, with a weak D call TRBD1 (5 bases). From germline, CDR1 is DFQATT and CDR2 SNEGSKA (reference sequence). The CDR3 totals 14 residues. Trimming left V 0 bases short and J 2 bases short, with 10 bases between. In nucleotides, the CDR3 is TGCAGTGCTAGAGATAGATCAGGGCAAGAGACCCAGTACTTC. Amino acids: CSARDRSGQETQYF.

This clonotype has a count of ten or more. This chain joins TRBV18 and TRBJ1-5; D possibly corresponds to TRBD1 (5 bases). V was clipped by 1 base and J by 5 bases, with 12 bases between them. The CDR3 totals 15 residues. Germline assignment: CDR1 KGHSH and CDR2 LQKENI. DNA for the CDR3: TGTGCCAGCTCACCACAGGCAGGGCGGGATCAGCCCCAGCATTTT. It specifies CASSPQAGRDQPQHF.

This clonotype was found many times. The chain has TRBV27 and TRBJ2-7; 9 bases agree with TRBD1. J gave up 5 bases and V 2 bases, and 7 bases lay outside the gene matches. This CDR3 has 15 residues. Germline assignment: CDR1 MNHEY and CDR2 SMNVEV (reference sequence). The CDR3 loop is CASSLRGQGPHEQYF. The CDR3 DNA sequence: TGTGCCAGCAGTTTACGGGGACAGGGCCCACACGAGCAGTACTTC.

In this sample, this clonotype turned up many times. This sequence joins TRBV29-1 and TRBJ2-1, with 7 bases that match TRBD2. V dropped 8 bases and J dropped 5; count of bases not matched to a gene: 15. CDR1 and CDR2 (germline): SQVTM, ANQGSEA. CDR3 length: 15 residues. The CDR3 protein is CSFHPSGQKDNEQFF. The CDR3 coding sequence is TGCAGCTTTCATCCTAGCGGTCAGAAAGACAATGAGCAGTTCTTC.

This chain joins TRBV12-3 or TRBV12-4 and TRBJ1-5; 7 bases are a match to TRBD1. CDR3 size: 13 residues. The V and J ends lost 7 bases and 5 bases, in that order; junction bases with no gene match: 5. The CDR3, as DNA: TGTGCCAGCACCGTCGGGACAGATCAGCCCCAGCATTTT. It translates to CASTVGTDQPQHF.

The chain uses TRBV7-9 and TRBJ1-5; 8 bases are shared with TRBD1. Germline V gene lookup returns CDR1 SEHNR and CDR2 FQNEAQ (reference sequence). V dropped 0 bases and J dropped 0; count of bases not matched to a gene: 4. The CDR3 covers 17 residues. Written as DNA, the CDR3 is TGTGCCAGCAGCTTAGCAACGACAGGGGATAGCAATCAGCCCCAGCATTTT. This translates into CASSLATTGDSNQPQHF. The full variable domain, its missing parts supplied by reference TRBV7-9 and TRBJ1-5, is DTGVSQNPRHKITKRGQNVTFRCDPISEHNRLYWYRQTLGQGPEFLTYFQNEAQLEKSRLLSDRFSAERPKGSFSTLEIQRTEQGDSAMYLCASSLATTGDSNQPQHFGDGTRLSIL.

This clonotype was seen many times. This chain connects TRBV11-2 to TRBJ2-1; tentatively, D is TRBD2 (5 bases). V shed 1 base and J shed 0 bases, with 10 bases lying between them. The CDR3 is 16 amino acids. Germline CDR1 and CDR2: SGHAT and FQNNGV. CDR3 residues: CASSLVPGSSYNEQFF. In nucleotides, the CDR3 is TGTGCCAGCAGCTTAGTCCCGGGGAGCTCCTACAATGAGCAGTTCTTC.

This clonotype was recorded many times. V and J are TRBV20-1 and TRBJ1-1, with D unclear. Deletions cut 5 bases from V and 9 bases from J, with 19 bases between. CDR1 DFQATT and CDR2 SNEGSKA come from the germline V gene (reference sequence). There are 13 residues in the CDR3. The CDR3 coding sequence is TGCAGTGCTTCTCCCGTGAGGGAGGTACAAGCTTTCTTT. It is translated as CSASPVREVQAFF.

Only a few counts were recorded for this clonotype. V usage is TRBV5-1 and J usage is TRBJ2-3; TRBD2 matches at 15 bases. Germline V gene lookup returns CDR1 SGHRS and CDR2 YFSETQ. V lost 0 bases to trimming and J lost 2 bases; unmatched junction nucleotides: 1. The CDR3 contains 17 residues. CDR3 nucleotide sequence: TGCGCCAGCAGCTTGGGGACTAGCGGGAGGGTCACAGATACGCAGTATTTT. Translated: CASSLGTSGRVTDTQYF.

This chain joins TRBV24-1 and TRBJ1-2, with a tentative D call TRBD1 (6 bases). V was trimmed by 3 bases and J by 7 bases, leaving 8 bases between them. Germline V gives CDR1 KGHDR, CDR2 SFDVKD. There are 12 residues in the CDR3. The chain's CDR3 is CATSDGGRGYTF. The CDR3 bases are TGTGCCACCAGTGATGGGGGGCGTGGCTACACCTTC.